This TCR beta chain is drawn from a study of blood T cells in healthy people across ages. From germline, CDR1 is SGHDN and CDR2 FVKESK. The CDR3 runs to 15 residues. The ends lost 3 bases at V and 3 bases at J; junction bases unmatched: 6. It was with a sample-barcoded 5' primer and a J-beta primer mix that a second PCR of roughly 6 to 11 cycles was run. One entry per CDR3 protein, called by TCRdb with MiXCR from the 5' RACE reads. The repertoire holds 1,500,000 or so distinct CDR3 sequences, with approximately 59% as singletons. The genes are TRBV14 and TRBJ1-1; 8 positions match TRBD1. This receptor was identified in a man between 18 and 35 years old in good health. The sequencing sample was made of blood. CDR3 sequence (DNA): TGTGCCAGCAGCCACGGCCAGGACAGGGACACTGAAGCTTTCTTT. Encoded protein: CASSHGQDRDTEAFF.